This TCR beta chain originates from a study of human T cells and chemical hapten exposure. Whole-study context: Small pooled library volume differences chiefly drove per-sample TCR yield variation.

Blood, whole and unfractionated, served as the source for total RNA extraction. Study findings and constraints: TCRs above 1 in 1000 frequency did not change with DPC sensitization.

Library construction involved attaching unique molecular identifiers to individual cDNA molecules, which allowed quantitative, reproducible TCR counting. Authors' data handling: A per-sample median of roughly 96,000 TCRs was observed, with counts ranging from about 23,224 to 690,600. TCRdb called the 5' RACE reads again in MiXCR, with one record for every CDR3 protein. Here the V and J calls rest on TCRdb's processing, not on the authors' analysis. The table lists 100,000 to 120,000 distinct CDR3 sequences, 15% to 20% of them singletons, with approximately 2.8% in the top ten. This clonotype has just a few counts. Its antigen is unknown. The receptor comes from a human donor in good health.

The CDR3 reads CASSLLGGPVVAGANVLTF. For the CDR3, the DNA is TGTGCCAGCAGCTTATTGGGGGGGCCTGTTGTCGCTGGGGCCAACGTCCTGACTTTC. The chain links TRBV13 to TRBJ2-6; weak D call: TRBD2 (7 bases). The CDR3 extends over 19 amino acids. Trimming shortened V by 2 bases and J by 2 bases, and 19 bases separated the two germline ends. Germline assignment: CDR1 PRHDT and CDR2 FYEKMQ (reference sequence). The variable domain in full, completed from reference TRBV13 and TRBJ2-6, reads AAGVIQSPRHLIKEKRETATLKCYPIPRHDTVYWYQQGPGQDPQFLISFYEKMQSDKGSIPDRFSAQQFSDYHSELNMSSLELGDSALYFCASSLLGGPVVAGANVLTFGAGSRLTVL.